This T cell receptor (beta chain) comes out of a study of blood T cell repertoires in COVID-19. On the study more broadly: Some COVID-19 samples were acute and others convalescent; all came from the United States, Italy and Spain. The analysed material was cDNA or gDNA that came from T cells, B-cell-depleted T cells, or PBMCs.

Which cohort a participant joined came from the clinical history participants gave. A few counts support this clone. Authors' methods: For nucleated cells, counts were estimated from reference gene primer amplification. Repertoires were generated with immunoSEQ multiplex PCR, while TCRdb's copy carries only in-frame clones and drops some. The DNA was the basis for D and trimming; V, J and clone size are from that table. The table records roughly 400,000 clones, approximately 91% of them present only once. The CDR3 contains 16 residues. V dropped 6 bases and J dropped 13 bases, with 25 bases sitting between them.

The sequencing sample was made of PBMCs or T cells enriched from blood (not recorded which). This TCR derives from a woman in her thirties or forties with acute COVID-19. The V gene is TRBV23-1, the J gene TRBJ1-6; TRBD1 is a possible D gene (5 bases). TRBV23-1 is annotated as an ORF whose role is uncertain. The CDR3 DNA is TGCGCCAGCAGCCAGACGGGGGGGGTTGCGAAGGGGCCCCTCCACTTT. Translation: CASSQTGGVAKGPLHF.